This T cell receptor beta chain was identified during a study of CD8+ T cells in alopecia areata. Background on the study: The SALT score measured affected scalp surface percentage in treated patients.

Sequencing templates came from extracted RNA that was reverse transcribed into cDNA. Measured with immunoSEQ multiplex PCR; TCRdb has only the in-frame clones, and not every one. Seen here are about 94,000 clones, about three quarters observed once, and the top ten hold 15% to 20%. Treatment here: oral pan-JAK inhibitor, 5-10 mg twice daily. The receptor's source is a human donor with alopecia areata. The source was CD8+ T cells sorted from blood, collected between weeks 44 and 45, from a patient treated with tofacitinib.

CDR3 DNA: TGTGCCTGGACTTACAGCACAGATACGCAGTATTTT. This encodes CAWTYSTDTQYF. V usage is TRBV30 and J usage is TRBJ2-3, with D uncertain. There are 12 residues in the CDR3. Trimming removed 4 bases from V and 0 bases from J, with 5 bases in between. CDR1 and CDR2 from the germline V gene are GTSNPN and SVGIG (reference sequence).